This T cell receptor (beta chain) was recovered during a study of blood T cells in healthy people across ages. Germline-derived CDR1 and CDR2 are MNHEY and SVGAGI. With 2 bases removed from V and 5 bases from J, the gap between germline ends came to 10 bases. CDR3 length: 13 residues. With a J-beta primer mix and a sample-barcoded 5' primer, a second PCR ran about 6 to 11 cycles. TCRdb itself ran the 5' RACE reads through MiXCR, one entry per CDR3 protein. The sample has fewer than 1,000,000 distinct CDR3 sequences; under 45% are singletons. For this clonotype: Its cognate antigen is unknown.

The study's findings and limits: Strong correlation linked observed beta diversity and percent naive T cells.

Each donor was a healthy Caucasian individual from Russia, aged roughly 6 to 90. Each sample yielded at least 5 micrograms of PBMC total RNA. The sample taken for sequencing was blood. V and J are TRBV6-5 and TRBJ2-7; D is unclear. This TCR was sampled from a man aged 60 to 69 in good health. The CDR3, as DNA: TGTGCCAGCAGTTACGAGCCGGCGAACGAGCAGTACTTC. Amino acid sequence: CASSYEPANEQYF.